The 2 T cell receptor beta chains presented below share a single source sample, sequenced in a study of multiple sclerosis patients with progressive multifocal leukoencephalopathy. Generated by immunoSEQ multiplex PCR, the TCRdb table keeps only in-frame clones and is missing some. The sample contains more than 30,000 clones, over 80% of which appear only once. Noted time point: time of PML onset. The specimen comprised PBMCs, sampled from a patient treated with natalizumab. Every receptor here comes from a woman in her thirties or forties with progressive multifocal leukoencephalopathy.

The CDR3 loop reads CASSQTGISGNTIYF. The CDR3 DNA is TGTGCCAGCAGCCAGACAGGGATCTCTGGAAACACCATATATTTT. The V gene is TRBV25-1, the J gene TRBJ1-3; 7 bases map to TRBD1. CDR1 and CDR2 (germline): MGHDK, SYGVNS. CDR3 length: 15 amino acids. V lost 6 bases and J lost 0; bases outside the gene matches: 5. The full variable domain, in which reference TRBV25-1 and TRBJ1-3 provide the parts outside the CDR3, is EADIYQTPRYLVIGTGKKITLECSQTMGHDKMYWYQQDPGMELHLIHYSYGVNSTEKGDLSSESTVSRIRTEHFPLTLESARPSHTSQYLCASSQTGISGNTIYFGEGSWLTVV.

This clone occurred a few times. The chain joins TRBV6-6 to TRBJ2-7, with D tentatively TRBD1 (6 bases). V was clipped by 6 bases and J by 2 bases, with 14 bases between them. The length of the CDR3 is 14 residues. The germline V gene encodes CDR1 MNHNY and CDR2 SVGAGI (reference sequence). This chain's CDR3 is CASRRDAGAYEQYF. CDR3 bases: TGTGCCAGCAGGAGGGACGCAGGGGCCTACGAGCAGTACTTC.